The T cell receptor delta chain described here comes from a study of gamma-delta T cells after stem cell transplantation. About this clone: The protein recorded in TCRdb matches a much larger clone and deviates from this DNA's translation at residue 10, suggesting a read error; the protein here is obtained by translating the DNA.

TCRdb repeated clone calling on the RT-PCR reads with CATT. This sample yields about 1,700 delta-chain clones, of which around 4.5% are seen a single time; around 34% belongs to the top ten. V shed 3 bases and J shed 1 base, with 20 bases lying between them. CDR3 length: 17 residues. Germline CDR1 GEAIGNYY, CDR2 EKD. Sequencing used gamma-delta T cells. This chain connects TRDV2 to TRDJ1, with D possibly TRDD3 on 5 matching bases. The source is a human donor. It is not recorded whose cells these are; they may come from a transplant donor. The CDR3 DNA is TGTGCCTGTGACCCGCTACGGACGGGGGTAATCACCGATAAACTCATCTTT. Translating it yields CACDPLRTGVITDKLIF.